A single sample is the source of the 22 T cell receptor beta chains below, sequenced in a study of T cell repertoires in cytomegalovirus infection. One entry per CDR3 protein results from TCRdb running MiXCR on the reads. Of about 150,000 distinct CDR3 sequences listed, 20% to 30% were seen once; the top ten hold approximately 10%. What was sequenced was PBMCs. Receptors originate from a human donor in good health (CMV status not recorded). Some clones in this sample may be carry-over from other donors' samples.

A few counts support this clonotype. The V and J genes are TRBV2 and TRBJ2-3; no definite D call. Germline CDR1 reads SNHLY; CDR2 reads FYNNEI. V was trimmed by 4 bases and J by 3 bases, leaving 11 bases between them. This CDR3 is 14 amino acids long. CDR3 in DNA: TGTGCCAGCAGTGCAGCGTTTGGTACAGATACGCAGTATTTT. This sequence encodes CASSAAFGTDTQYF.

This clonotype has at least ten counts. V is TRBV7-2 and J is TRBJ2-7, with TRBD2 identical over 7 bases. This CDR3 comprises 17 residues. Losses at the gene ends were 5 bases for V and 2 bases for J; bases not matched to a gene: 15. Germline lookup yields CDR1 SGHTA and CDR2 FQGNSA. CDR3 residues: CASSPRDGRGSAYEQYF. CDR3 sequence (DNA): TGTGCCAGCAGCCCCCGTGATGGACGCGGGAGTGCCTACGAGCAGTACTTC.

The chain is built from TRBV15 and TRBJ1-2, with 9 bases identical to TRBD1. Trimming cost V 0 bases and J 6 bases; bases outside gene matches: 5. Germline values: CDR1 LNHNV, CDR2 YYDKDF (reference sequence). The CDR3 has 15 residues. As DNA, the CDR3 is TGTGCCACCAGCAGAGATCTTGACAGGGGGGATGGCTACACCTTC. Translation gives CATSRDLDRGDGYTF.

Here the CDR3 DNA reads TGTGCCAGCAGCTTTCCGGGGCGGGGAATAGGCTCTGGGGCCAACGTCCTGACTTTC. Translated: CASSFPGRGIGSGANVLTF. J is TRBJ2-6 and V is TRBV5-5; the D gene is possibly TRBD2 (6 bases). V lost 2 bases, J lost 0 bases, and 18 bases lay in between. Germline assignment: CDR1 SGHKS and CDR2 YYEKEE (reference sequence). CDR3 length: 19 amino acids.

This clonotype was seen many times. The chain combines TRBV12-3 or TRBV12-4 with TRBJ1-5; D is uncertain. The ends were cut back, 5 bases at V and 7 bases at J, with 18 bases in the middle. The CDR3 runs 15 residues. The CDR3 nucleotides read TGTGCCAGCAGTCCCCCACCGTCCGGAGGCCAGCCCCAGCATTTT. Its protein is CASSPPPSGGQPQHF.

This clonotype appeared a few times. V and J are TRBV27 and TRBJ2-1; the D call may be TRBD1 or TRBD2 (7 bases each). Trimming cost V 7 bases and J 5 bases, with 18 bases left between them. This CDR3 comprises 15 residues. Germline CDR1 MNHEY, CDR2 SMNVEV (reference sequence). The CDR3 loop reads CASTLMAGGDNEQFF. CDR3 sequence (DNA): TGTGCCAGCACCCTGATGGCAGGGGGGGACAATGAGCAGTTCTTC.

This clonotype was recorded many times. The gene calls are TRBV7-2 and TRBJ2-2; TRBD2 is a possible D gene (5 bases). Looked up from germline, CDR1 is SGHTA and CDR2 is FQGNSA. V gave up 0 bases and J gave up 0 bases, with 11 bases separating them. The CDR3 consists of 17 residues. CDR3 DNA: TGTGCCAGCAGCTTAGCGCCGCCCGGGGCGAACACCGGGGAGCTGTTTTTT. Encoded protein: CASSLAPPGANTGELFF. Together with reference TRBV7-2 and TRBJ2-2, the CDR3 gives the full variable domain: GAGVSQSPSNKVTEKGKDVELRCDPISGHTALYWYRQSLGQGLEFLIYFQGNSAPDKSGLPSDRFSAERTGGSVSTLTIQRTQQEDSAVYLCASSLAPPGANTGELFFGEGSRLTVL.

The chain combines TRBV25-1 with TRBJ1-2; tentatively, D is TRBD1 (6 bases). Germline V CDR1 and CDR2: MGHDK, SYGVNS. The CDR3 runs to 13 residues. V was cut by 4 bases and J by 6 bases, with 12 bases left in between. CDR3 loop: CASSGGQAHGYTF. For the CDR3, the DNA is TGTGCCAGCAGTGGGGGACAAGCTCATGGCTACACCTTC.

This clonotype was picked up a small number of times. The genes are TRBV7-9 and TRBJ1-2, with a weak D call TRBD1 (5 bases). Per germline, CDR1 SEHNR and CDR2 FQNEAQ (reference sequence). V was trimmed by 3 bases and J by 6 bases, leaving 11 bases between them. This CDR3 is built from 13 residues. The CDR3 spells CASSFRAYDGYTF. The CDR3 DNA sequence: TGTGCCAGCAGCTTCAGGGCTTATGATGGCTACACCTTC.

This clonotype came up a few times. The chain combines TRBV20-1 with TRBJ2-3; possible D gene TRBD1, 6 bases. The CDR3 totals 15 residues. CDR1 is DFQATT and CDR2 is SNEGSKA in the germline V gene (reference sequence). V lost 0 bases and J 2 bases, leaving 12 bases between the germline ends. The CDR3 coding sequence is TGCAGTGCTAGAGATCCGGGACAAATCACAGATACGCAGTATTTT. As protein: CSARDPGQITDTQYF.

This clonotype was seen more than once but under ten times. The chain combines TRBV20-1 with TRBJ1-4; possibly TRBD1 for D (5 bases). Trimming pared 4 bases from V and 4 bases from J, leaving 16 bases between. From germline, CDR1 is DFQATT and CDR2 SNEGSKA (reference sequence). The CDR3 is 15 residues long. CDR3 DNA: TGCAGTGCTAACGCGATTCGGGGGTATAATGAAAAACTGTTTTTT. This gives the protein CSANAIRGYNEKLFF.

J is TRBJ1-2 and V is TRBV28; D perhaps matches TRBD1 (6 bases). Between the trimmed V and J ends, which lost 8 bases and 4 bases, there was a span of 11 bases. The CDR3 runs 12 residues. CDR1 is MDHEN, CDR2 SYDVKM, per germline. The CDR3 region has the DNA TGTGCCAGCTCCAGGGGTCTCTATGGCTACACCTTC. Translation gives CASSRGLYGYTF.

The CDR3: CASSSAGYEQYF. CDR3 DNA sequence: TGTGCCAGCAGCTCCGCCGGTTACGAGCAGTACTTC. The rearrangement links TRBV28 to TRBJ2-7; D uncertain. CDR3 length equals 12 residues. V lost 6 bases and J 4 bases, leaving 10 bases between the germline ends. The V gene's germline CDR1 is MDHEN and CDR2 SYDVKM.

Worth noting for this clonotype: It may be a read error: a sequence one base away is much more abundant. The chain employs TRBV7-6 and TRBJ2-5; TRBD1 matches 8 bases. CDR1 and CDR2 from the germline V gene are SGHVS and FNYEAQ. The length of the CDR3 is 14 residues. The CDR3 reads CARSFGTGLETQYF. The CDR3 bases are TGTGCCAGAAGCTTCGGGACAGGTCTGGAGACCCAGTACTTC.

This clonotype was counted many times. This sequence joins TRBV7-2 and TRBJ2-7; the match to TRBD2 covers 11 bases. Germline trimming cut 3 bases from V and 6 bases from J; bases unmatched to any gene: 7. In germline, CDR1 is SGHTA, CDR2 FQGNSA. The CDR3 covers 15 residues. This chain's CDR3 is CASSFSGGAGFEQYF. CDR3 in DNA: TGTGCCAGCAGCTTTAGCGGGGGGGCTGGGTTCGAGCAGTACTTC.

This clonotype was counted many times. This chain joins TRBV20-1 and TRBJ1-5; D unclear. CDR3 length: 16 amino acids. Trimming removed 1 base at V and 0 bases at J, with 13 bases between. Germline V gives CDR1 DFQATT, CDR2 SNEGSKA (reference sequence). CDR3 sequence: CSARGGGLNSNQPQHF. In DNA, the CDR3 is TGCAGTGCTAGAGGGGGAGGACTGAATAGCAATCAGCCCCAGCATTTT.

In its sample, this clonotype was seen many times. The J gene is TRBJ2-1, the V gene TRBV28; the match to TRBD2 covers 14 bases. Per the germline V gene, CDR1 is MDHEN and CDR2 is SYDVKM. The CDR3 runs to 20 residues. Trimming removed 2 bases from V and 6 bases from J; junction bases left unmatched: 15. CDR3 residues: CASSLPETGLAGDFSNEQFF. The CDR3 region has the DNA TGTGCCAGCAGTTTACCTGAGACGGGACTAGCGGGAGATTTCTCCAATGAGCAGTTCTTC.

This clonotype was detected ten times or more. This chain uses TRBV10-3 with TRBJ1-1, with D unresolved. Trimming removed 0 bases at V and 0 bases at J, with 5 bases between. The germline V gene has CDR1 ENHRY and CDR2 SYGVKD. The CDR3 is 14 amino acids. This CDR3 reads CAISESYLNTEAFF. The CDR3 nucleotides are TGTGCCATCAGTGAGTCGTATTTGAACACTGAAGCTTTCTTT.

This clonotype was counted many times. This chain connects TRBV7-8 to TRBJ1-3; the match to TRBD1 covers 7 bases. CDR3 size: 16 residues. Germline assignment: CDR1 SGHVS and CDR2 FQNEAQ. Germline trimming cut 1 base from V and 1 base from J; bases unmatched to any gene: 4. The CDR3 loop reads CASSLDRGGSGNTIYF. The DNA for the CDR3 is TGTGCCAGCAGCTTAGACAGGGGAGGGTCTGGAAACACCATATATTTT.

The genes are TRBV12-3 or TRBV12-4 and TRBJ1-4; possibly TRBD1 for D (5 bases). V lost 1 base to trimming and J lost 8 bases, with 14 bases between them. The CDR3 length is 15 residues. The CDR3 DNA is TGTGCCAGCAGTTTAGTATCGGGGGGGAAGGAAAAACTGTTTTTT. Its protein is CASSLVSGGKEKLFF.

Only a few counts were recorded for this clonotype. This chain links TRBV28 with TRBJ1-5, with D uncertain. This CDR3 has 13 residues. Germline assignment: CDR1 MDHEN and CDR2 SYDVKM. Between the trimmed V and J ends, which lost 6 bases and 2 bases, there was a span of 8 bases. In DNA form, the CDR3 reads TGTGCCAGCAGGGGCCAGGGCAATCAGCCCCAGCATTTT. It encodes CASRGQGNQPQHF.

This clonotype was found many times. The chain uses TRBV28 and TRBJ1-1; 7 nucleotides align to TRBD1. The CDR3 covers 16 residues. Germline loops: CDR1 MDHEN, CDR2 SYDVKM. V lost 6 bases, J lost 2 bases, and 12 bases stayed unmatched. The CDR3: CASRYRDSLGNTEAFF. Written as DNA, the CDR3 is TGTGCCAGCAGATACCGGGACAGTCTCGGAAACACTGAAGCTTTCTTT.